What follows describes a single T cell receptor (beta chain). Its matching antigen is unknown. The data were taken from a study of cytomegalovirus exposure and HLA in healthy donors. Study outcomes and limitations: TCR beta chains associated with HLA were, in a later analysis, more clonally expanded than equally common others. In a later analysis, DRB1 alleles had the most associated TCRs; HLA-C alleles the fewest. The authors later found most CMV-associated TCR beta chains appeared HLA-restricted.

The PCR employed 60 Vbeta primers together with 13 Jbeta primers. Libraries were prepared by immunoSEQ multiplex PCR; TCRdb keeps only in-frame clonotypes and omits some of them. The data hold roughly 170,000 clones, with 80% observed a single time. V was pared by 5 bases and J by 6 bases, with 14 bases of the junction left unmatched. The CDR3 length is 19 residues. CDR1 and CDR2 from the germline V gene are SEHNR and FQNEAQ (reference sequence). Material: PBMCs. The chain joins TRBV7-9 to TRBJ2-3; 16 bases line up with TRBD2. This sequence was found in a man aged 25-45 years in good health and CMV-seronegative. As DNA, the CDR3 is TGTGCCAGCAGCGCGGGACTAGCGGGGGGGCCACTTAAGCTGGATACGCAGTATTTT. This sequence encodes CASSAGLAGGPLKLDTQYF.